This TCR beta chain was sequenced in a study of OX40 agonist ivuxolimab in advanced cancers. Study-level information: Patients got intravenous ivuxolimab at 0.01 to 10 mg/kg every 2 weeks. Findings and caveats of the study: With doses of 0.1-3.0 mg/kg, partial responders showed among the lowest clonal expansion. With doses of 0.1 to 3.0 mg/kg, CD4+ and CD8+ blood T cells had undergone clonal expansion by week 6.

For this clone: Its target is unknown.

Trimming pared 7 bases from V and 2 bases from J, leaving 14 bases between. The CDR3 has 14 residues. CDR1 and CDR2 from the germline V gene are MRHNA and SNTAGT. Sequencing was performed with immunoSEQ multiplex PCR; in TCRdb, only in-frame clones are kept and a portion is missing. The sample gives about 80,000 clones, roughly 84% of which show up once; around 0.26% is in the top ten. Here the sequenced sample was CD4+ or CD8+ T cells sorted from blood, taken in a trial of the OX40 agonist ivuxolimab. The chain links TRBV6-4 to TRBJ2-5, with D possibly TRBD1 on 6 matching bases. The TCR comes from an adult with an advanced solid tumor such as melanoma, head and neck, liver or kidney cancer. The CDR3: CASTTAGTQETQYF. The CDR3 DNA reads as TGTGCCAGCACCACGGCCGGGACACAAGAGACCCAGTACTTC.